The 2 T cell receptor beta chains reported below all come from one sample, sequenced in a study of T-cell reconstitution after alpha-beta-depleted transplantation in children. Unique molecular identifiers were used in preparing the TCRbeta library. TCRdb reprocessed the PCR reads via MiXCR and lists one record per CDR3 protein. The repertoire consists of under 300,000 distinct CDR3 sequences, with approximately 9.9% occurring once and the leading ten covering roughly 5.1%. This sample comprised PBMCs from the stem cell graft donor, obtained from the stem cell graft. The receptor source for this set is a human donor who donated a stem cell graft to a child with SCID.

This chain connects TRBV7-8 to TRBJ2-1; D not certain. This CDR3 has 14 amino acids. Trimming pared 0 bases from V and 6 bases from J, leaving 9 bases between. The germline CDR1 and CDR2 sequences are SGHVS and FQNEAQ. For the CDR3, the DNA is TGTGCCAGCAGCTTAGCGTTGGCGAGCAATGAGCAGTTCTTC. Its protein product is CASSLALASNEQFF.

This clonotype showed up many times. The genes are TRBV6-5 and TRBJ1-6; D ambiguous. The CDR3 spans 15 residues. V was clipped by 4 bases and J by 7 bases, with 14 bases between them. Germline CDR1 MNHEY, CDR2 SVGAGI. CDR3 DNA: TGTGCCAGCAGTTCCCTTCAGCTCGGGAATTCACCCCTCCACTTT. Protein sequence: CASSSLQLGNSPLHF.